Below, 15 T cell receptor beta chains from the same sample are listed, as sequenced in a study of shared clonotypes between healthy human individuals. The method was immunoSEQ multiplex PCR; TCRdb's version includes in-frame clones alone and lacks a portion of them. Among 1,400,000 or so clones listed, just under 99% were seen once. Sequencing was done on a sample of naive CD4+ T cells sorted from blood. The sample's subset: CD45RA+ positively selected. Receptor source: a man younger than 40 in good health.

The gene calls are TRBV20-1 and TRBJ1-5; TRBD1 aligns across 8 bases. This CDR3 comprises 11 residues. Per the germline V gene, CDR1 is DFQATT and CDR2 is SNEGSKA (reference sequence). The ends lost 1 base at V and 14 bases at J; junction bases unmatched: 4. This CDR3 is CSARAGGREHF. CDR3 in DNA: TGCAGTGCTAGAGCAGGGGGCCGGGAGCATTTT.

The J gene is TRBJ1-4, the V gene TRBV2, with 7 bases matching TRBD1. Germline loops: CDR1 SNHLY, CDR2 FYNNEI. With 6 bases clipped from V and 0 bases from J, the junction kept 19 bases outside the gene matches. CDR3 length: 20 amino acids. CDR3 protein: CASSPTRLRGGDATNEKLFF. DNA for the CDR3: TGTGCCAGCAGCCCTACCCGGCTCAGGGGGGGGGATGCAACTAATGAAAAACTGTTTTTT.

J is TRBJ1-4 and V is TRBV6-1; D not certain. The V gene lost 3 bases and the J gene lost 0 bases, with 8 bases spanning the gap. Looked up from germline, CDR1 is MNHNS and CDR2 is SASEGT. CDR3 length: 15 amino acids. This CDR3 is CASSEARATNEKLFF. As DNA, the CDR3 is TGTGCCAGCAGTGAGGCGAGGGCAACTAATGAAAAACTGTTTTTT.

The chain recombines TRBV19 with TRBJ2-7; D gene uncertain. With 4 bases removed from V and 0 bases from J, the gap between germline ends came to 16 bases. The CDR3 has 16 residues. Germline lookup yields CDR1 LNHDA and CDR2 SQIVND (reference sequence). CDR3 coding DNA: TGTGCCAGTAGTAGGTTAAACATTCTTCACTCCTACGAGCAGTACTTC. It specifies CASSRLNILHSYEQYF.

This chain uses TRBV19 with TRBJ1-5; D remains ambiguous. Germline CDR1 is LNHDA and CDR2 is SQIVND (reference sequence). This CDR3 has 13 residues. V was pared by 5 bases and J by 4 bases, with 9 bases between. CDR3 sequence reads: CASSPGQNQPQHF. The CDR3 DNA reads TGTGCCAGTAGTCCGGGTCAGAATCAGCCCCAGCATTTT.

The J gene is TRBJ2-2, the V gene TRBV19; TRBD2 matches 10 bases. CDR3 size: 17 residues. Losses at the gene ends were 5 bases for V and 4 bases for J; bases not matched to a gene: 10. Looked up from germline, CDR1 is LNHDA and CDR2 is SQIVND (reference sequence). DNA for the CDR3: TGTGCCAGTAGTCGGGCTAGCGGGAGCGAAAGCACCGGGGAGCTGTTTTTT. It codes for CASSRASGSESTGELFF.

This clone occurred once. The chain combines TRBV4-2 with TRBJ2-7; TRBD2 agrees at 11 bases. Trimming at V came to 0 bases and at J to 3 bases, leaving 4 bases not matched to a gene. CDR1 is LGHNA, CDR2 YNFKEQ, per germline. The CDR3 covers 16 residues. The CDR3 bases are TGTGCCAGCAGCCAAGATGAGGGGACTAGCGGCTACGAGCAGTACTTC. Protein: CASSQDEGTSGYEQYF.

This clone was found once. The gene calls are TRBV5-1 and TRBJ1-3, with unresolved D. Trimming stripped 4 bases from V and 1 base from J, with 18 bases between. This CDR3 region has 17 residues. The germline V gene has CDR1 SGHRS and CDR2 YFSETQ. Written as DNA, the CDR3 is TGCGCCAGCAGCCCAGATGCCAGGAGCTCGTCTGGAAACACCATATATTTT. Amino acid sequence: CASSPDARSSSGNTIYF.

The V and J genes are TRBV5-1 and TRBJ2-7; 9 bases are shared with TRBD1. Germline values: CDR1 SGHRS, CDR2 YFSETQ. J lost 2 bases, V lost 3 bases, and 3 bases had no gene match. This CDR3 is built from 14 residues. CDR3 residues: CASSSTGGPYEQYF. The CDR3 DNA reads TGCGCCAGCAGCTCAACAGGGGGCCCCTACGAGCAGTACTTC.

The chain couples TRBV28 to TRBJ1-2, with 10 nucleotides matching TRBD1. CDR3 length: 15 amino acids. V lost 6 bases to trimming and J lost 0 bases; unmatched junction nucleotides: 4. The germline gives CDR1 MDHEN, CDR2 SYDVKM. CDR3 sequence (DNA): TGTGCCAGCAGCCGGGGGACAGGGGCTAACTATGGCTACACCTTC. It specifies CASSRGTGANYGYTF.

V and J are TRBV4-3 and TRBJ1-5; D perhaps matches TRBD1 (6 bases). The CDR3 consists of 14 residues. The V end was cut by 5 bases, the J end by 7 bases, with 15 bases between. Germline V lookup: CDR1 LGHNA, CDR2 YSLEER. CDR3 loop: CASSEKQGGQPQHF. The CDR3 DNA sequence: TGCGCCAGCAGCGAGAAACAGGGAGGGCAGCCCCAGCATTTT.

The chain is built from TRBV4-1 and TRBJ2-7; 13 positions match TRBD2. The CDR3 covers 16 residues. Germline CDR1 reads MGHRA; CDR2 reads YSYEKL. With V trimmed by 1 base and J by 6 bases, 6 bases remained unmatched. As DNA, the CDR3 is TGCGCCAGCAGCCAAGGACTAGCGGGAGGTCTAGGCGAGCAGTACTTC. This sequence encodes CASSQGLAGGLGEQYF.

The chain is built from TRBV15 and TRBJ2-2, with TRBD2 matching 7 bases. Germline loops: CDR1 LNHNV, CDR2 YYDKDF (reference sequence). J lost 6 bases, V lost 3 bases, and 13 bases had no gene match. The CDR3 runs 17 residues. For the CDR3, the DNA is TGTGCCACCAGCAGGCCTCGGACTAGGGATGAACCCGGGGAGCTGTTTTTT. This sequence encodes CATSRPRTRDEPGELFF.

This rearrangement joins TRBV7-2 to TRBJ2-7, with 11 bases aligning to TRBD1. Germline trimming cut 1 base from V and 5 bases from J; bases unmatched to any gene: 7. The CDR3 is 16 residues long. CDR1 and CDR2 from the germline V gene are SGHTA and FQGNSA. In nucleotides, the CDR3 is TGTGCCAGCAGCTTAGGACCCGGGACAGGGGGTGACGAGCAGTACTTC. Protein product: CASSLGPGTGGDEQYF.

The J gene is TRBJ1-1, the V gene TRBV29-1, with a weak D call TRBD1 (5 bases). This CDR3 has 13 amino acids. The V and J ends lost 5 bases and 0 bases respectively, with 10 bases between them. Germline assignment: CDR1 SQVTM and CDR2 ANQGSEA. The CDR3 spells CSVTSGLNTEAFF. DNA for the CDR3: TGCAGCGTTACGTCAGGGTTGAACACTGAAGCTTTCTTT.